The source of this TCR beta chain is a study of cytomegalovirus exposure and HLA in healthy donors. Study conclusions and caveats: HLA allele associations emerged for 15,000 to 20,000 TCR beta sequences in a later analysis, at 0.05 false discovery rate. Researchers reportedly found TCR beta sequences accurately predicted most subjects' HLA-A and HLA-B alleles.

Concerning this clone itself: What it recognizes is unknown.

CDR1 is GTSNPN, CDR2 SVGIG, per germline (reference sequence). V was clipped by 1 base and J by 11 bases, with 11 bases between them. The CDR3 has 11 residues. PCR used 60 Vbeta primers and 13 Jbeta primers. The method was immunoSEQ multiplex PCR; TCRdb's version includes in-frame clones alone and lacks a portion of them. The repertoire holds about 140,000 clones, with roughly 80% as singletons. The specimen was PBMCs. The chain combines TRBV30 with TRBJ1-1; unclear D gene. The clonotype was recovered from a woman aged 45-65 years in good health and CMV-seronegative. This CDR3 is CAWSDTETAFF. The CDR3 nucleotides read TGTGCCTGGAGTGATACAGAAACTGCTTTCTTT.